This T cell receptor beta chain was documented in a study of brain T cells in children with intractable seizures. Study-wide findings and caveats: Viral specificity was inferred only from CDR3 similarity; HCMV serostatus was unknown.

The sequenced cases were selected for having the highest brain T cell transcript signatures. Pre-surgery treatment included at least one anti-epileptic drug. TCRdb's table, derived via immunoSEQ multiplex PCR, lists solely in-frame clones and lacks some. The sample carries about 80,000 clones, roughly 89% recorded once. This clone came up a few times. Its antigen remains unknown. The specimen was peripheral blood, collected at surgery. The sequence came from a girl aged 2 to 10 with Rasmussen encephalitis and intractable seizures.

In DNA form, the CDR3 reads TGTGCCAGCAGCTTACACACTGAAGCTTTCTTT. This gives the protein CASSLHTEAFF. The chain carries TRBV7-2 and TRBJ1-1; no definite D call. The CDR3 consists of 11 residues. From germline, CDR1 is SGHTA and CDR2 FQGNSA. V gave up 2 bases and J gave up 3 bases, with 1 base separating them.